The clone carrying this TCR beta chain was detected only a few times. The antigen is not known. The CDR3 sequence is 15 residues long. The ends were cut back, 4 bases at V and 6 bases at J, with 16 bases in the middle. From germline, CDR1 is ENHRY and CDR2 SYGVKD. This sample is drawn from a study of CD8 T cells in ankylosing spondylitis. Notes on the study in general: Enrichment of disease-linked clones was reportedly significant in matched ankylosing spondylitis synovial fluid.

TCRdb reprocessed the 5' RACE reads via MiXCR and lists one record per CDR3 protein. Altogether about 270,000 distinct CDR3 sequences are present, 30% to 40% being singletons, with the ten largest covering 4% to 5.5%. The chain uses TRBV10-3 and TRBJ2-1, with a weak D call TRBD1 (6 bases). The sample was blood, either unsorted or a sorted T cell fraction (not recorded which). The sequence came from a male donor with ankylosing spondylitis or in good health (not recorded which). The CDR3 DNA reads as TGTGCCATCAGTGCCCAACAGGAAGGGGGCAATGAGCAGTTCTTC. Protein: CAISAQQEGGNEQFF.